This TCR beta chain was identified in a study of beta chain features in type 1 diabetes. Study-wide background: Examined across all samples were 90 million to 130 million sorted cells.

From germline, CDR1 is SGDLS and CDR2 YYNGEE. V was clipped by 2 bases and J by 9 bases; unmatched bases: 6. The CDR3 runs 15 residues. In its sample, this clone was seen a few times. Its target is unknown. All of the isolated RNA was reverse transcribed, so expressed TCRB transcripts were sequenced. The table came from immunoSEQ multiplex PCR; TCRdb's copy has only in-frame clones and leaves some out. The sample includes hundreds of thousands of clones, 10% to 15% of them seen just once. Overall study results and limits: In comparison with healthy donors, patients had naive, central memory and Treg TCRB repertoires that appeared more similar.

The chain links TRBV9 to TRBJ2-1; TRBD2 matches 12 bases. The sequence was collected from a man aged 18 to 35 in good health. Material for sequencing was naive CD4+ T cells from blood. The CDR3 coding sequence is TGTGCCAGCAGCGTGGGCCTAGCGGGGGGGTCTGAGCAGTTCTTC. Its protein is CASSVGLAGGSEQFF. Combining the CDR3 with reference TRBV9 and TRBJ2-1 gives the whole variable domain DSGVTQTPKHLITATGQRVTLRCSPRSGDLSVYWYQQSLDQGLQFLIQYYNGEERAKGNILERFSAQQFPDLHSELNLSSLELGDSALYFCASSVGLAGGSEQFFGPGTRLTVL.